What follows are 14 T cell receptor beta chains derived from one specimen sequenced in a study of T cell changes during pregnancy in multiple sclerosis. Assay used: immunoSEQ multiplex PCR; TCRdb lists only in-frame clones, some missing. The repertoire includes about 40,000 clones, 91% of them detected once, and roughly 0.69% sits in the top ten. The specimen was CD4+ T cells from peripheral blood mononuclear cells, collected before pregnancy. Receptors were obtained from a female donor with multiple sclerosis, enrolled in a pregnancy study.

V usage is TRBV30 and J usage is TRBJ1-5; D might be TRBD1 (5 bases). Germline lookup yields CDR1 GTSNPN and CDR2 SVGIG (reference sequence). Trimming took off 3 bases at V and 0 bases at J, with 12 bases between the two ends. This CDR3 is built from 15 residues. The CDR3 reads CAWRPQGYSNQPQHF. The CDR3 DNA follows: TGTGCCTGGAGGCCGCAGGGTTATAGCAATCAGCCCCAGCATTTT.

The rearrangement uses TRBV6-1 and TRBJ2-1, with 11 positions matching TRBD2. J gave up 6 bases and V 1 base, and 14 bases lay outside the gene matches. The CDR3 consists of 19 residues. Germline V gene sequence: CDR1 MNHNS, CDR2 SASEGT. CDR3 sequence: CASSEVWVAGGRFPNEQFF. The CDR3 DNA is TGTGCCAGCAGTGAAGTATGGGTAGCGGGGGGGCGGTTCCCCAATGAGCAGTTCTTC.

The V and J genes are TRBV7-8 and TRBJ2-1, with TRBD1 as a possible D gene (5 bases). This CDR3 comprises 16 residues. Trimming took 2 bases from V and 7 from J, leaving 18 bases between them. Germline loops: CDR1 SGHVS, CDR2 FQNEAQ. As DNA, the CDR3 is TGTGCCAGCAGCTTATCGGCTCGGGCAGGGAAGAATGAGCAGTTCTTC. This codes for CASSLSARAGKNEQFF.

This sequence joins TRBV15 and TRBJ2-7, with D perhaps TRBD1 (5 bases). This CDR3 is 13 amino acids long. The ends were cut back, 1 base at V and 3 bases at J, with 7 bases in the middle. Germline CDR1 and CDR2: LNHNV and YYDKDF (reference sequence). Here the CDR3 DNA reads TGTGCCACCAGCAGAGGACAGTTCTACGAGCAGTACTTC. As protein: CATSRGQFYEQYF.

The genes are TRBV9 and TRBJ2-7, with TRBD1 identical over 7 bases. Trimming cost V 4 bases and J 6 bases; bases outside gene matches: 13. There are 15 residues in the CDR3. Germline assignment: CDR1 SGDLS and CDR2 YYNGEE. The CDR3 region has the DNA TGTGCCAGCAGCCTCTCCGGACAGGTTGGGGGCGAGCAGTACTTC. Amino acids: CASSLSGQVGGEQYF.

DNA of the CDR3: TGTGCCAGCAGGGCCTCGGGGACAGGGAATTCCTACGAGCAGTACTTC. Its translation: CASRASGTGNSYEQYF. The chain has TRBV11-2 and TRBJ2-7; 9 bases match TRBD1. The germline V gene has CDR1 SGHAT and CDR2 FQNNGV. There are 16 residues in the CDR3. V dropped 6 bases and J dropped 1; count of bases not matched to a gene: 10.

This chain links TRBV7-2 with TRBJ2-1; weak D call: TRBD1 (6 bases). The germline CDR1 and CDR2 sequences are SGHTA and FQGNSA. V lost 0 bases to trimming and J lost 9 bases, with 21 bases between them. CDR3 size: 17 residues. The CDR3 DNA is TGTGCCAGCAGCTTAGCGCTGGGGACAAACACCGAGGGTGAGCAGTTCTTC. It yields the protein CASSLALGTNTEGEQFF. The full variable domain, rest sourced from reference TRBV7-2 and TRBJ2-1, is GAGVSQSPSNKVTEKGKDVELRCDPISGHTALYWYRQSLGQGLEFLIYFQGNSAPDKSGLPSDRFSAERTGGSVSTLTIQRTQQEDSAVYLCASSLALGTNTEGEQFFGPGTRLTVL.

This clone appeared once. The chain carries TRBV5-1 and TRBJ1-1; a possible D gene is TRBD1 (5 bases). The V and J ends lost 2 bases and 0 bases respectively, with 8 bases between them. The germline V gene has CDR1 SGHRS and CDR2 YFSETQ. The CDR3 length is 14 residues. The CDR3: CASSLLTVNTEAFF. The CDR3 DNA sequence: TGCGCCAGCAGCTTACTGACAGTGAACACTGAAGCTTTCTTT.

This clone occurred a few times. The rearrangement uses TRBV5-1 and TRBJ2-2; tentative D call: TRBD2 (5 bases). This CDR3 spans 14 amino acids. Germline V CDR1 and CDR2: SGHRS, YFSETQ. V was pared by 2 bases and J by 1 base, with 6 bases between. CDR3 nucleotide sequence: TGCGCCAGCAGCTTCCGGGGGAACACCGGGGAGCTGTTTTTT. Translating it yields CASSFRGNTGELFF. Full variable domain (outside the CDR3, taken from reference TRBV5-1 and TRBJ2-2): KAGVTQTPRYLIKTRGQQVTLSCSPISGHRSVSWYQQTPGQGLQFLFEYFSETQRNKGNFPGRFSGRQFSNSRSEMNVSTLELGDSALYLCASSFRGNTGELFFGEGSRLTVL.

The CDR3 DNA reads as TGTGCCAGCACAGGACAGGGGAATTCACCCCTCCACTTT. It is translated as CASTGQGNSPLHF. The V call is TRBV25-1, the J call TRBJ1-6; 9 bases map to TRBD1. The CDR3 spans 13 residues. The germline V gene encodes CDR1 MGHDK and CDR2 SYGVNS. Unmatched junction bases numbered 2, after V lost 7 bases and J lost 7 bases.

The genes are TRBV6-1 and TRBJ2-5; the match to TRBD2 covers 11 bases. Germline loops: CDR1 MNHNS, CDR2 SASEGT. The J segment lost 4 bases and the V segment lost 6 bases, leaving 1 base of the junction unmatched. This CDR3 comprises 13 residues. CDR3 sequence (DNA): TGTGCCAGCAGGCTAGCGGGGGGAGAGACCCAGTACTTC. It encodes CASRLAGGETQYF.

The chain couples TRBV29-1 to TRBJ1-2; D gene uncertain. Germline lookup yields CDR1 SQVTM and CDR2 ANQGSEA. The CDR3 has 12 amino acids. Trimming took 3 bases from V and 1 from J, leaving 6 bases between them. The CDR3 region has the DNA TGCAGCGTTGAGAGCCTTAACTATGGCTACACCTTC. Translated: CSVESLNYGYTF.

The chain links TRBV7-2 to TRBJ1-6, with a tentative D call TRBD1 (6 bases). The CDR3 runs 16 residues. Germline CDR1 SGHTA, CDR2 FQGNSA. The V and J ends lost 2 bases and 7 bases respectively, with 15 bases between them. DNA for the CDR3: TGTGCCAGCAGCTTATCCCCAACAGGGACGAATTCACCCCTCCACTTT. It yields the protein CASSLSPTGTNSPLHF.

This clone was counted a single time. The rearrangement uses TRBV9 and TRBJ1-2; 11 nucleotides line up with TRBD1. CDR1 is SGDLS and CDR2 is YYNGEE in the germline V gene. Losses at the gene ends were 0 bases for V and 8 bases for J; bases not matched to a gene: 12. CDR3 length: 17 residues. The CDR3 is CASSVEPSGTGGRGYTF. The CDR3 nucleotides are TGTGCCAGCAGCGTAGAGCCCTCCGGGACAGGGGGTAGGGGCTACACCTTC.